The 10 T cell receptor beta chains below all came from one sample that was sequenced in a study of monozygotic twins with inflammatory bowel disease. TCRdb re-called the 5' RACE reads, yielding one record per CDR3 amino acid sequence without DNA. The sample has roughly 100,000 distinct CDR3 sequences. Sequenced: blood. These TCRs come from a human donor with ulcerative colitis or Crohn's disease, or a healthy co-twin of an affected twin (not recorded which).

This chain connects TRBV5-4 to TRBJ2-1; TCRdb selects TRBD2, and the lack of DNA leaves this call unchecked. The CDR3 is 14 amino acids. Germline CDR1 reads SGHNT; CDR2 reads YYREEE (reference sequence). The CDR3 loop is CASSSEVVGREQFF.

The chain uses TRBV5-1 and TRBJ2-7; the D call of TRBD1 rests on TCRdb alone, since no DNA is present to check it. The CDR3 has 14 residues. CDR1 is SGHRS, CDR2 YFSETQ, per germline. CDR3 loop: CASSGWDRGREQYF.

This chain connects TRBV5-1 to TRBJ2-5. The germline V gene has CDR1 SGHRS and CDR2 YFSETQ. There are 15 residues in the CDR3. CDR3 sequence reads: CASSLVGINRETQYF.

This CDR3 reads CASSLAPGSNQPQHF. The chain employs TRBV7-2 and TRBJ1-5. The CDR3 has 15 residues. Germline assignment: CDR1 SGHTA and CDR2 FQGNSA.

This rearrangement joins TRBV18 to TRBJ1-3; the TCRdb call, TRBD1, lacks DNA for checking. The CDR3 contains 14 residues. Germline CDR1 KGHSH, CDR2 LQKENI. Here the CDR3 reads CASSRAESGNTIYF.

The rearrangement uses TRBV5-1 and TRBJ2-3; TCRdb lists TRBD1, though no DNA is available to test this call. CDR3 length: 15 amino acids. CDR1 and CDR2 from the germline V gene are SGHRS and YFSETQ. CDR3 loop: CASSPGGQYTDTQYF.

The rearrangement uses TRBV5-5 and TRBJ1-2; TCRdb proposes TRBD1, but this gene call is untestable without DNA. This CDR3 has 17 residues. Germline V gene data show CDR1 as SGHKS and CDR2 as YYEKEE (reference sequence). This CDR3 reads CASSQKRTGTTNYGYTF.

The chain uses TRBV11-2 and TRBJ2-7; TCRdb's D call, TRBD1, is unchecked because there is no DNA. Germline V gene data show CDR1 as SGHAT and CDR2 as FQNNGV. This CDR3 contains 17 residues. CDR3 amino acids: CASSSRDPWTGGNEQYF. The entire variable domain, with the rest obtained from reference TRBV11-2 and TRBJ2-7, is as follows: EAGVAQSPRYKIIEKRQSVAFWCNPISGHATLYWYQQILGQGPKLLIQFQNNGVVDDSQLPKDRFSAERLKGVDSTLKIQPAKLEDSAVYLCASSSRDPWTGGNEQYFGPGTRLTVT.

The rearrangement links TRBV5-5 to TRBJ1-5; the D gene TCRdb calls, TRBD1, cannot be checked with no DNA. The V gene's germline CDR1 is SGHKS and CDR2 YYEKEE (reference sequence). The CDR3 is 17 residues long. The CDR3 sequence: CASSSTGGAGRNQPQHF.

The V call is TRBV10-3, the J call TRBJ2-7. The V gene's germline CDR1 is ENHRY and CDR2 SYGVKD. The CDR3 loop spans 11 amino acids. CDR3 residues: CAISELYEQYF.